A single sample is the source of the 26 T cell receptor beta chains below, sequenced in a study of T cell repertoires in cytomegalovirus infection. The antigens these receptors bind are not known. MiXCR, run by TCRdb on the reads, gives a single entry per CDR3 protein. In the table there are about 480,000 distinct CDR3 sequences, more than 30% of which are singletons. This sample comprised cultured PBMCs, obtained from culture after CMV antigen stimulation. All receptors derive from a human donor in good health (CMV status not recorded). Some clones in this sample may be carry-over from other donors' samples.

J is TRBJ1-6 and V is TRBV7-1, with no clear D. TRBV7-1 has ORF status, its function being uncertain. Trimming shortened V by 5 bases and J by 7 bases, and 12 bases separated the two germline ends. The CDR3 spans 14 residues. CDR3 region: CASSRDTVNSPLHF. The CDR3 coding sequence is TGTGCCAGCAGCCGAGACACCGTAAATTCACCCCTCCACTTT.

The chain carries TRBV4-1 and TRBJ2-3; D not resolved. In germline, CDR1 is MGHRA, CDR2 YSYEKL. The CDR3 length is 15 residues. Trimming took 1 base from V and 6 from J, leaving 14 bases between them. The CDR3 here is CASSQGFSGSDTQYF. For the CDR3, the DNA is TGCGCCAGCAGCCAAGGTTTCTCGGGTTCGGATACGCAGTATTTT.

This chain connects TRBV10-3 to TRBJ2-3; 13 nucleotides agree with TRBD2. The junction had 8 bases not matched to a gene; V was cut back by 6 bases and J by 5 bases. CDR3 length equals 16 residues. Germline-derived CDR1 and CDR2 are ENHRY and SYGVKD. CDR3 in DNA: TGTGCCATCAGGGCGACTAGCGGGAGGATAGTAGATACGCAGTATTTT. Translating gives CAIRATSGRIVDTQYF.

The chain joins TRBV6-5 to TRBJ2-1; D unresolved. Between the trimmed V and J ends, which lost 5 bases and 6 bases, there was a span of 23 bases. CDR1 is MNHEY and CDR2 is SVGAGI in the germline V gene. The CDR3 length is 17 residues. Here the CDR3 reads CASSHLGMDATLNEQFF. The CDR3 bases are TGTGCCAGCAGTCACCTGGGTATGGACGCGACACTCAATGAGCAGTTCTTC.

There are many counts of this clonotype. DNA of the CDR3: TGTGCCAGCAGCCCCTGGACTAGCGGGAGATCCCACGAGCAGTACTTC. Amino acid sequence: CASSPWTSGRSHEQYF. The chain employs TRBV7-2 and TRBJ2-7; TRBD2 aligns across 13 bases. CDR3 length: 16 residues. V gave up 5 bases and J gave up 5 bases; unmatched junction bases: 9. The germline V gene encodes CDR1 SGHTA and CDR2 FQGNSA.

This chain uses TRBV7-2 with TRBJ2-5, with 8 bases that match TRBD2. Germline V lookup: CDR1 SGHTA, CDR2 FQGNSA. CDR3 length: 14 amino acids. Trimming at V came to 5 bases and at J to 2 bases, leaving 4 bases not matched to a gene. Here the CDR3 reads CASSRGLAQETQYF. For the CDR3, the DNA is TGTGCCAGCAGCCGCGGACTAGCTCAAGAGACCCAGTACTTC.

This clonotype has at least ten counts. The chain combines TRBV7-3 with TRBJ1-2; 7 nucleotides match TRBD1. The CDR3 is 13 amino acids. The V and J ends lost 0 bases and 7 bases, in that order; junction bases with no gene match: 2. Germline assignment: CDR1 SGHTA and CDR2 FQGTGA. In DNA form, the CDR3 reads TGTGCCAGCAGCTTAACAGGGGGCTTTGGCTACACCTTC. It translates to CASSLTGGFGYTF.

The rearrangement links TRBV5-6 to TRBJ2-5; the match to TRBD1 covers 8 bases. With 0 bases clipped from V and 5 bases from J, the junction kept 9 bases outside the gene matches. The CDR3 covers 16 residues. Germline V gene sequence: CDR1 SGHDT, CDR2 YYEEEE. The CDR3, as DNA: TGTGCCAGCAGCTTGGACGGGACAGGACGAGACGAGACCCAGTACTTC. Translated: CASSLDGTGRDETQYF. Looking up the rest from reference TRBV5-6 and TRBJ2-5 gives the full variable domain: DAGVTQSPTHLIKTRGQQVTLRCSPKSGHDTVSWYQQALGQGPQFIFQYYEEEERQRGNFPDRFSGHQFPNYSSELNVNALLLGDSALYLCASSLDGTGRDETQYFGPGTRLLVL.

The chain is built from TRBV9 and TRBJ2-1; a weak D match, TRBD2 (6 bases). Germline CDR1 is SGDLS and CDR2 is YYNGEE. Trimming stripped 0 bases from V and 9 bases from J, with 19 bases between. The CDR3 covers 16 residues. The CDR3 spells CASSVDPAGTRSEQFF. The CDR3 DNA is TGTGCCAGCAGCGTAGATCCAGCGGGCACCCGGTCTGAGCAGTTCTTC. The full variable domain, its missing parts supplied by reference TRBV9 and TRBJ2-1, is DSGVTQTPKHLITATGQRVTLRCSPRSGDLSVYWYQQSLDQGLQFLIQYYNGEERAKGNILERFSAQQFPDLHSELNLSSLELGDSALYFCASSVDPAGTRSEQFFGPGTRLTVL.

The chain carries TRBV27 and TRBJ2-2; the match to TRBD1 covers 9 bases. This CDR3 is 23 amino acids long. Germline loops: CDR1 MNHEY, CDR2 SMNVEV (reference sequence). J lost 7 bases, V lost 1 base, and 28 bases had no gene match. CDR3: CASSLFSRTPISTTGTGFGELFF. The CDR3 nucleotides are TGTGCCAGCAGTTTATTTTCGCGTACTCCCATTTCGACTACCGGGACAGGGTTCGGGGAGCTGTTTTTT.

This clonotype occurred a few times. The gene calls are TRBV7-2 and TRBJ2-1, with 7 bases identical to TRBD2. The CDR3 has 13 amino acids. J was trimmed by 10 bases and V by 3 bases; bases with no gene match: 6. CDR1 is SGHTA, CDR2 FQGNSA, per germline. The CDR3 sequence is CASSLATSSEQFF. In DNA, the CDR3 is TGTGCCAGCAGCTTGGCGACTAGCAGCGAGCAGTTCTTC. Drawing the rest from reference TRBV7-2 and TRBJ2-1, the complete variable domain is GAGVSQSPSNKVTEKGKDVELRCDPISGHTALYWYRQSLGQGLEFLIYFQGNSAPDKSGLPSDRFSAERTGGSVSTLTIQRTQQEDSAVYLCASSLATSSEQFFGPGTRLTVL.

This clonotype was counted ten times or more. The J gene is TRBJ2-7, the V gene TRBV5-6; D not certain. This CDR3 has 11 amino acids. V gave up 2 bases and J gave up 4 bases, with 4 bases separating them. Germline V gives CDR1 SGHDT, CDR2 YYEEEE. CDR3 nucleotides: TGTGCCAGCAGCTTCGGTTACGAGCAGTACGTC. Residues: CASSFGYEQYV.

Only a few counts were recorded for this clonotype. V is TRBV6-1 and J is TRBJ2-5; D is uncertain. Germline V gene lookup returns CDR1 MNHNS and CDR2 SASEGT. Deletions cut 2 bases from V and 10 bases from J, with 14 bases between. This CDR3 has 13 residues. The CDR3 region is CASSESRILGQYF. CDR3 in DNA: TGTGCCAGCAGTGAATCGAGGATTTTAGGCCAGTACTTC.

This clonotype was seen a few times. This chain connects TRBV12-3 or TRBV12-4 to TRBJ2-4; D is undetermined. This CDR3 is 13 amino acids long. Trimming left V 1 base short and J 7 bases short, with 8 bases between. The CDR3 region is CASSLDRRNIQYF. The DNA for the CDR3 is TGTGCCAGCAGTTTAGACAGACGGAACATTCAGTACTTC.

The table lists this clonotype with a few counts. This chain joins TRBV29-1 and TRBJ2-3; the match to TRBD1 covers 7 bases. Germline V gene sequence: CDR1 SQVTM, CDR2 ANQGSEA. This CDR3 comprises 13 residues. J gave up 0 bases and V 7 bases, and 4 bases lay outside the gene matches. For the CDR3, the DNA is TGCAGCGCCCACAGGGGCAGCACAGATACGCAGTATTTT. The encoded protein is CSAHRGSTDTQYF.

This clonotype was detected a few times. The chain uses TRBV7-9 and TRBJ2-1; TRBD2 matches at 8 bases. The ends lost 5 bases at V and 5 bases at J; junction bases unmatched: 8. This CDR3 comprises 15 residues. Germline values: CDR1 SEHNR, CDR2 FQNEAQ (reference sequence). In DNA form, the CDR3 reads TGTGCCAGCAGCCGTACTAGCGGACCCGACAATGAGCAGTTCTTC. The encoded protein is CASSRTSGPDNEQFF.

The chain links TRBV27 to TRBJ1-2, with D possibly matching TRBD1 (5 bases). The CDR3 runs to 13 residues. With 5 bases removed from V and 2 bases from J, the gap between germline ends came to 9 bases. Germline lookup yields CDR1 MNHEY and CDR2 SMNVEV (reference sequence). DNA for the CDR3: TGTGCCAGCAGTAAACAGGAGAACTATGGCTACACCTTC. Translating gives CASSKQENYGYTF.

The count of this clonotype is one. V gene TRBV7-9 combines with J gene TRBJ1-2; weak D call: TRBD1 (5 bases). Germline assignment: CDR1 SEHNR and CDR2 FQNEAQ (reference sequence). V was trimmed by 4 bases and J by 2 bases, leaving 17 bases between them. The CDR3 covers 16 residues. CDR3 residues: CASSSDWDGRNYGYTF. The CDR3, as DNA: TGTGCCAGCAGCTCAGACTGGGACGGGAGGAACTATGGCTACACCTTC.

This clonotype was recorded many times. The chain links TRBV28 to TRBJ2-1; possibly TRBD1 for D (5 bases). The germline V gene encodes CDR1 MDHEN and CDR2 SYDVKM. V shed 6 bases and J shed 11 bases, with 14 bases lying between them. The CDR3 sequence is 12 residues long. The CDR3 nucleotides are TGTGCCAGCAGCCGAGACAGCGCTCAGCAGTTCTTC. Translation: CASSRDSAQQFF.

This clonotype has ten or more counts. V gene TRBV7-6 combines with J gene TRBJ2-3; 11 bases line up with TRBD2. J was trimmed by 4 bases and V by 5 bases; bases with no gene match: 5. This CDR3 spans 15 amino acids. The germline V gene encodes CDR1 SGHVS and CDR2 FNYEAQ. CDR3: CASSPRTSGPDTQYF. The CDR3 region has the DNA TGTGCCAGCAGCCCACGGACTAGCGGGCCAGATACGCAGTATTTT. The full variable domain, completed using reference TRBV7-6 and TRBJ2-3, is GAGVSQSPRYKVTKRGQDVALRCDPISGHVSLYWYRQALGQGPEFLTYFNYEAQQDKSGLPNDRFSAERPEGSISTLTIQRTEQRDSAMYRCASSPRTSGPDTQYFGPGTRLTVL.

The chain employs TRBV4-1 and TRBJ2-7; 8 bases align to TRBD2. Looked up from germline, CDR1 is MGHRA and CDR2 is YSYEKL. After removal of 1 base from V and 4 bases from J, the junction contained 3 bases not matched to a gene. The CDR3 spans 14 residues. CDR3 region: CASSQVAGRYEQYF. In nucleotides, the CDR3 is TGCGCCAGCAGCCAAGTAGCGGGAAGGTACGAGCAGTACTTC.

This chain links TRBV12-3 or TRBV12-4 with TRBJ1-2, with unresolved D. V lost 4 bases and J 0 bases, leaving 12 bases between the germline ends. The CDR3 length is 15 residues. CDR3 in DNA: TGTGCCAGCAGTTACGCGGCGTCAGCTAACTATGGCTACACCTTC. It encodes CASSYAASANYGYTF.

This clonotype has a handful of counts. The chain has TRBV12-3 or TRBV12-4 and TRBJ2-5; D may be TRBD1 or TRBD2 (5 bases each). V lost 5 bases and J lost 5, with 12 bases in between. The CDR3 runs 13 residues. This CDR3 is CASSPDTGETQYF. The CDR3, as DNA: TGTGCCAGCAGTCCGGACACGGGGGAGACCCAGTACTTC.

The chain recombines TRBV7-2 with TRBJ1-3; D remains ambiguous. Germline-derived CDR1 and CDR2 are SGHTA and FQGNSA. The germline V and J ends were trimmed by 3 bases and 0 bases, with 9 bases remaining between them. The CDR3 is 15 amino acids. The DNA of the CDR3 is TGTGCCAGCAGCTTCGGCGGCCGCTCTGGAAACACCATATATTTT. Amino acid sequence: CASSFGGRSGNTIYF. The entire variable domain, with the rest obtained from reference TRBV7-2 and TRBJ1-3, is as follows: GAGVSQSPSNKVTEKGKDVELRCDPISGHTALYWYRQSLGQGLEFLIYFQGNSAPDKSGLPSDRFSAERTGGSVSTLTIQRTQQEDSAVYLCASSFGGRSGNTIYFGEGSWLTVV.

Only a few counts were recorded for this clonotype. The chain recombines TRBV4-1 with TRBJ1-5; D is unresolved. V was shortened by 1 base and J by 11 bases, with 12 bases between the two germline ends. Germline V gene lookup returns CDR1 MGHRA and CDR2 YSYEKL. CDR3 length equals 13 residues. CDR3 residues: CASSQAGLGTQHF. The CDR3, as DNA: TGCGCCAGCAGCCAAGCAGGTTTAGGGACCCAGCATTTT.

The chain has TRBV28 and TRBJ2-1; 8 nucleotides align to TRBD1. The V gene's germline CDR1 is MDHEN and CDR2 SYDVKM. V shed 5 bases and J 14 bases; nucleotides not matched to a gene: 8. CDR3 length equals 12 residues. This CDR3 is CASSVLTGDEFF. CDR3 nucleotide sequence: TGTGCCAGCAGTGTTTTGACAGGGGATGAGTTCTTC. Filled out from reference TRBV28 and TRBJ2-1, the complete variable domain reads DVKVTQSSRYLVKRTGEKVFLECVQDMDHENMFWYRQDPGLGLRLIYFSYDVKMKEKGDIPEGYSVSREKKERFSLILESASTNQTSMYLCASSVLTGDEFFGPGTRLTVL.